The rows below give T cell receptor beta chains drawn from one sample of a study of molecular identifiers for immune sequencing clone quantification. TCRdb ran MiXCR on the PCR reads and lists one entry per CDR3 protein. Of some 580,000 distinct CDR3 sequences listed, around 25% are singletons. Material for sequencing was naive CD8+ T cells from blood, with Jurkat cell RNA spiked in. Receptors were obtained from a human donor in good health. Some libraries in this study had Jurkat cell RNA spiked in. Each CDR3 is given with its conserved first and last residue. D genes are given only for firm matches. Size is stated for part of the rows, as once, few or many counts, or as a class when the clone is expanded.

j_call d_call v_call clone_size cdr3_length cdr3_aa cdr3_nt
TRBJ2-5 TRBD2 TRBV6-6 many 15 CASSLNPPGRETQYF TGTGCCAGCAGCCTCAATCCTCCCGGGAGGGAGACCCAGTACTTC
TRBJ2-7 - TRBV20-1 - 15 CSAGDQWEARYEQYF TGCAGTGCTGGAGATCAATGGGAGGCCCGTTACGAGCAGTACTTC
TRBJ2-2 - TRBV6-6 many 14 CASRVGAYTGELFF TGTGCCAGCCGAGTCGGGGCGTACACCGGGGAGCTGTTTTTT
TRBJ2-3 TRBD2 TRBV20-1 many 17 CSARDISGRPSTDTQYF TGCAGTGCTAGAGACATCAGCGGGAGGCCTAGCACAGATACGCAGTATTTT
TRBJ2-7 - TRBV28 - 11 CASCTADEQYF TGTGCCAGCTGCACCGCAGACGAGCAGTACTTC
TRBJ2-3 TRBD1 TRBV4-1 many 16 CASSQTGGSGTDTQYF TGCGCCAGCAGCCAAACAGGGGGTTCGGGCACAGATACGCAGTATTTT
TRBJ2-7 TRBD2 TRBV5-1 many 15 CASSMGLAGAYEQYF TGCGCCAGCAGCATGGGACTAGCGGGAGCTTACGAGCAGTACTTC
TRBJ2-7 TRBD1 TRBV9 - 13 CASNRDRGYEQYF TGTGCCAGCAATCGAGACAGGGGGTACGAGCAGTACTTC
TRBJ2-7 TRBD1 TRBV27 - 15 CASGFGTGGYYEQYF TGTGCCAGCGGTTTCGGGACAGGGGGGTACTACGAGCAGTACTTC
TRBJ1-2 - TRBV30 - 16 CAWSVIGEQYNYGYTF TGTGCCTGGAGTGTAATAGGGGAACAATACAACTATGGCTACACCTTC
TRBJ2-7 - TRBV12-3/TRBV12-4 once 13 CASSLHSPYEQYF TGTGCCAGCAGTTTACACAGTCCCTACGAGCAGTACTTC
TRBJ2-7 - TRBV19 - 17 CASSIDSGGSPSAEQYF TGTGCCAGTAGTATAGATTCCGGGGGTTCGCCATCGGCTGAGCAGTACTTC
TRBJ2-3 TRBD2 TRBV19 - 15 CASSLTSGGANTQYF TGTGCCAGTAGCCTGACTAGCGGGGGGGCTAATACGCAGTATTTT
TRBJ2-2 - TRBV6-2/TRBV6-3 - 18 CASSYSSYGSQGTGELFF TGTGCCAGCAGTTACTCCTCGTACGGCAGCCAGGGGACCGGGGAGCTGTTTTTT
TRBJ2-7 - TRBV30 - 13 CAWSYDFRGAGGF TGTGCCTGGAGCTATGACTTCAGGGGGGCGGGGGGCTTC
TRBJ2-3 - TRBV7-2 many 16 CASSSRHTLYVDTQYF TGTGCCAGCAGCTCCCGACACACCTTATATGTAGATACGCAGTATTTT
TRBJ2-7 TRBD2 TRBV4-3 - 14 CASSQVHGGYERCF TGCGCCAGCAGCCAAGTGCACGGGGGGTACGAGCGGTGCTTC
TRBJ1-5 - TRBV19 few 15 CASSLSGQGNQPQHF TGTGCCAGTAGCCTAAGTGGGCAGGGAAATCAGCCCCAGCATTTT
TRBJ1-4 - TRBV7-9 - 13 CASSPPSILKLFF TGTGCCAGCAGCCCCCCGTCCATACTTAAACTGTTTTTT
TRBJ2-7 - TRBV4-3 - 15 CASSQERDTRYEQYF TGCGCCAGCAGCCAAGAGAGGGACACCCGCTACGAGCAGTACTTC
TRBJ2-5 TRBD2 TRBV4-1 - 15 CASSRYSSGAETQYF TGCGCCAGCAGTCGTTATTCTAGCGGGGCGGAGACCCAGTACTTC
TRBJ1-6 - TRBV6-1 few 20 CASSPERGGGRSSYNSPLHF TGTGCCAGCAGTCCTGAACGGGGTGGGGGCCGGAGCTCCTATAATTCACCCCTCCACTTT
TRBJ2-2 - TRBV24-1 few 12 CAPRLRAGELFF TGTGCCCCCCGGTTAAGGGCCGGGGAGCTGTTTTTT
TRBJ2-1 - TRBV4-3 - 16 CASSQDLLGAANEQFF TGCGCCAGCAGCCAAGATCTATTGGGGGCCGCGAATGAGCAGTTCTTC
TRBJ2-2 - TRBV7-6 - 16 CASSLATRSDTGELLF TGTGCCAGCAGCTTAGCGACTAGGTCCGACACCGGGGAGCTGCTTTTT
TRBJ2-3 - TRBV7-6 few 13 CASSDYGTDTQYF TGTGCCAGCTCGGACTATGGCACAGATACGCAGTATTTT
TRBJ2-7 - TRBV28 many 17 CASSLWGSRASSYEQYF TGTGCCAGCAGTTTATGGGGGTCCCGGGCAAGCTCCTACGAGCAGTACTTC
TRBJ2-7 TRBD1 TRBV18 many 14 CASSPPVGGNEQYF TGTGCCAGCTCACCACCGGTAGGGGGCAACGAGCAGTACTTC
TRBJ2-7 TRBD2 TRBV7-2 many 16 CASSLGSGTRIYEQYF TGTGCCAGCAGCTTAGGTTCGGGGACTAGGATCTACGAGCAGTACTTC
TRBJ1-1 - TRBV12-3/TRBV12-4 - 13 CASSAPGQSGAFF TGTGCCAGCAGTGCCCCCGGGCAGAGTGGAGCTTTCTTT
TRBJ2-7 - TRBV20-1 - 16 CSARGGWGWNSYEQYF TGCAGTGCTAGAGGAGGATGGGGGTGGAACTCCTACGAGCAGTACTTC
TRBJ2-3 TRBD2 TRBV6-2/TRBV6-3 many 17 CASSYTTSGPEQDTQYF TGTGCCAGCAGTTACACCACTAGCGGGCCTGAGCAAGATACGCAGTATTTT
TRBJ2-1 - TRBV5-5 - 14 CASSWAAGVNEQFF TGTGCCAGCAGCTGGGCGGCAGGGGTCAATGAGCAGTTCTTC
TRBJ1-1 - TRBV12-3/TRBV12-4 - 13 CASSLGWGDEAFF TGTGCCAGCAGTTTAGGATGGGGCGATGAAGCTTTCTTT
TRBJ1-1 - TRBV16 - 14 CASSRGLVNTEAFF TGTGCCAGCAGCAGGGGACTGGTCAACACTGAAGCTTTCTTT
TRBJ2-7 TRBD1 TRBV6-5 few 14 CASSETGTGREQYF TGTGCCAGCAGCGAAACCGGGACAGGGAGAGAGCAGTACTTC